Listed here is a single T cell receptor beta chain. The antigen is undetermined. TCRdb keeps only in-frame clones here, not all; method: immunoSEQ multiplex PCR. The sample carries tens of thousands of clones, 88% recorded once. Deletions cut 0 bases from V and 3 bases from J, with 9 bases between. The CDR3 sequence is 15 residues long. Germline values: CDR1 SGHAT, CDR2 FQNNGV. These data are taken from a study of OX40 agonist ivuxolimab in advanced cancers. Study-wide results and limits: There were, on average, more expanded clones in CD8+ T cells than in CD4+. Specificity for antigen went undetermined in the expanded peripheral T cells. Among patients with partial responses at 0.1-3.0 mg/kg, clonal expansion was among the lowest. By week 6 at 0.1 to 3.0 mg/kg, blood CD4+ and CD8+ T cells had expanded clonally.

This chain links TRBV11-2 with TRBJ1-5; D is possibly TRBD1 (6 bases). Material: CD4+ or CD8+ T cells sorted from blood, obtained in a trial of the OX40 agonist ivuxolimab. This clonotype originated in an adult with an advanced solid tumor such as melanoma, head and neck, liver or kidney cancer. The CDR3 sequence: CASSLEQGPNQPQHF. As DNA, the CDR3 is TGTGCCAGCAGCTTAGAACAGGGACCCAATCAGCCCCAGCATTTT.